This TCR beta chain came from a study of blood T cell repertoires in COVID-19. Study-wide background: Donors in the United States, Italy and Spain gave samples during acute or convalescent COVID-19. Sources were T cells, B-cell-depleted T cells, or PBMCs; the material itself was cDNA or gDNA.

In the authors' workflow: Estimates of nucleated cell counts were drawn from the amplification of reference gene primers. Assay used: immunoSEQ multiplex PCR; TCRdb lists only in-frame clones, some missing. Clone size and the V and J calls come from that table; the DNA yielded D and trimming. The sample has over 60,000 clones, 89% seen once. The length of the CDR3 is 18 residues. The V and J ends lost 2 bases and 0 bases respectively, with 18 bases between them. The sequencing sample was made of peripheral blood. The chain has TRBV23-1 and TRBJ2-3; D ambiguous. TRBV23-1 is an open reading frame whose function is uncertain. The receptor's source is a woman aged 45-65 years with active COVID-19. The DNA of the CDR3 is TGCGCCAGCAGTCAACCTTTTTTACAATCCGTCAGCACAGATACGCAGTATTTT. This translates into CASSQPFLQSVSTDTQYF.